The 5 T cell receptor beta chains listed next were all sequenced from one sample in a study of T cells in women clearing cervical HPV infection. The assay was immunoSEQ multiplex PCR, and TCRdb's table has in-frame clones only and misses some. The table for this sample gives roughly 47,000 clones. The sample was blood buffy coat. Receptor source: a woman between 18 and 70 years old with a cervical HPV16 infection that either progressed to CIN3+ or cleared (not recorded which).

In regard to this clone: The read halts 3 residues ahead of the CDR3 end, with the missing end drawn from the germline J gene. This chain connects TRBV10-3 to TRBJ2-3; 8 bases fit TRBD2. The CDR3 sequence is 14 residues long. Germline V gene sequence: CDR1 ENHRY, CDR2 SYGVKD. V lost 3 bases to trimming and J lost 3 bases; unmatched junction nucleotides: 2. CDR3 sequence: CAISDSGRTDTQYF. The sequenced CDR3 bases are TGTGCCATCAGTGACAGCGGGAGAACAGATACG.

As to this clone: Coverage ceases 3 residues before the CDR3 finishes, and the germline J gene fills in the end. The chain employs TRBV30 and TRBJ2-5; 7 nucleotides line up with TRBD2. The CDR3 consists of 13 residues. Unmatched junction bases numbered 5, after V lost 4 bases and J lost 3 bases. From germline, CDR1 is GTSNPN and CDR2 SVGIG (reference sequence). CDR3 DNA (partial): TGTGCCTGGACTACCCTAGCGGAAGAGACC. This sequence encodes CAWTTLAEET. The entire CDR3 reads CAWTTLAEETQYF. The full variable domain, its missing parts supplied by reference TRBV30 and TRBJ2-5, is SQTIHQWPATLVQPVGSPLSLECTVEGTSNPNLYWYRQAAGRGLQLLFYSVGIGQISSEVPQNLSASRPQDRQFILSSKKLLLSDSGFYLCAWTTLAEETQYFGPGTRLLVL.

Regarding this clone: The CDR3 end is not reached by the read, which stops 3 residues before it; the germline J gene fills it in. This rearrangement joins TRBV7-6 to TRBJ1-2; the D is unclear. The V gene's germline CDR1 is SGHVS and CDR2 FNYEAQ. Trimming removed 1 base from V and 0 bases from J, with 6 bases in between. The length of the CDR3 is 14 residues. The CDR3 bases that were read are TGTGCCAGCAGCTTAGTGGCGGCTAACTATGGC. As protein: CASSLVAANYG. The entire CDR3 sequence reads CASSLVAANYGYTF.

As concerns this clone: The read stops 3 residues short of the end of the CDR3; the missing end is completed from the germline J gene. The chain is built from TRBV20-1 and TRBJ1-1; D is possibly TRBD1 (6 bases). In germline, CDR1 is DFQATT, CDR2 SNEGSKA (reference sequence). The CDR3 has 15 amino acids. V was pared by 5 bases and J by 3 bases, with 19 bases between. The CDR3 bases that were read are TGCAGTGCTCCGAGGGGTGGGGGCGCGGACACTGAA. It encodes CSAPRGGGADTE. The entire CDR3 is CSAPRGGGADTEAFF.

Points on this clone: The sequenced fragment ends 3 residues before the CDR3 boundary, so the rest is inferred from the germline J gene. This chain joins TRBV19 and TRBJ2-3; a weak D match, TRBD1 (6 bases). CDR1 and CDR2 (germline): LNHDA, SQIVND (reference sequence). The CDR3 has 16 residues. Incomplete CDR3 DNA: TGTGCCAGTAGTTCGGACTCCGGGACAAATCACCAGCCG. The encoded protein is CASSSDSGTNHQP. The complete CDR3 protein is CASSSDSGTNHQPQYF.